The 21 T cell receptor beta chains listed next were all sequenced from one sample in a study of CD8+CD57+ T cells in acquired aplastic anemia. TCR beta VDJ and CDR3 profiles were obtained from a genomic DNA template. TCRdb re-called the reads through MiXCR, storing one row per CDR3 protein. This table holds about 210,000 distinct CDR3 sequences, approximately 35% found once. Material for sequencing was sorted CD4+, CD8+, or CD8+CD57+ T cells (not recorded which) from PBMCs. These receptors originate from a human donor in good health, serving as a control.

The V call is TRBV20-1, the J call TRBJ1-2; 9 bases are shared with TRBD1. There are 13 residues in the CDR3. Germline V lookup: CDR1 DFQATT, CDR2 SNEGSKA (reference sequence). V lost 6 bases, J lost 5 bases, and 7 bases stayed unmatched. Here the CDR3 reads CSAYGQGIYGYTF. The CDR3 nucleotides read TGCAGTGCCTACGGACAGGGGATATATGGCTACACCTTC.

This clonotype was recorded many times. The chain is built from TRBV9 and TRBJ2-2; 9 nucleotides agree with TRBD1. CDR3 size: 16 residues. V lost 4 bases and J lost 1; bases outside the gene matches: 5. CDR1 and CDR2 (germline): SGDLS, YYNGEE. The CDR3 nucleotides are TGTGCCAGCAGCCCGGACAGGGGAGGGAACACCGGGGAGCTGTTTTTT. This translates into CASSPDRGGNTGELFF.

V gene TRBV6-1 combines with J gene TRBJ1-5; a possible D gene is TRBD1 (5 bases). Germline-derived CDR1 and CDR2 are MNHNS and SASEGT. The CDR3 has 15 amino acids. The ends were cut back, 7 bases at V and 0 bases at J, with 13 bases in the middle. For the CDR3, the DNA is TGTGCCAGCACCCCGGGGGGGGATAGCAATCAGCCCCAGCATTTT. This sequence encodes CASTPGGDSNQPQHF.

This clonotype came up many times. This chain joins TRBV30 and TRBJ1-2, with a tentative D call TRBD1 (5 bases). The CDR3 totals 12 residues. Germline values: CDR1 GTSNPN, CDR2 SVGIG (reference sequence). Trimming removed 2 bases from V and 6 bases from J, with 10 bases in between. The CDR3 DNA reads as TGTGCCTGGAGTCTGGGACTAAATGGCTACACCTTC. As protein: CAWSLGLNGYTF.

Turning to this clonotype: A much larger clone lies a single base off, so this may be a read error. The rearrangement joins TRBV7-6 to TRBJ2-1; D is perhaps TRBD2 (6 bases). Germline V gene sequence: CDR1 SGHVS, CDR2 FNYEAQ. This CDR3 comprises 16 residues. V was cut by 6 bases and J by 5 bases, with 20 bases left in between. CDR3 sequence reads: CASSRAGTGDNNEQFF. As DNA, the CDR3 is TGTGCCAGCAGTCGGGCCGGGACTGGCGACAACAATGAGCAGTTCTTC.

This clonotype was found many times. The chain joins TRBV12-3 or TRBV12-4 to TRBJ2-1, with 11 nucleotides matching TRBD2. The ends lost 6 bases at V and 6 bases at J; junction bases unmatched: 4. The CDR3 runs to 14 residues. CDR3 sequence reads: CASRASGGTNEQFF. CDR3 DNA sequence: TGTGCCAGCAGGGCTAGCGGGGGGACCAATGAGCAGTTCTTC.

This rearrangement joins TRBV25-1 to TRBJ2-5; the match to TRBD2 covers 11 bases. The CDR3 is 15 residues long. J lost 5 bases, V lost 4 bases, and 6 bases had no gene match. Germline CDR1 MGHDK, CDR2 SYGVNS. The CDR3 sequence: CASSGSGGAWETQYF. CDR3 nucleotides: TGTGCCAGCAGTGGTAGCGGGGGGGCATGGGAGACCCAGTACTTC.

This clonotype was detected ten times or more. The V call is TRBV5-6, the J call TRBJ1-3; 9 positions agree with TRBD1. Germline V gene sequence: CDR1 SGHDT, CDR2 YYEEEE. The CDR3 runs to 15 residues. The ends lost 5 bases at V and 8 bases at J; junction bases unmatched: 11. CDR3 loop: CASRPSTGGWYTIYF. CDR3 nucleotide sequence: TGTGCCAGCAGACCGTCGACAGGGGGTTGGTACACCATATATTTT.

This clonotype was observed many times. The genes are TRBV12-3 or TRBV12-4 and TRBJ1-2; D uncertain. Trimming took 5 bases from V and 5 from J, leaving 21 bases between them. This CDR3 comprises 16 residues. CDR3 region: CASSPYDMKRRYGYTF. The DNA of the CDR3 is TGTGCCAGCAGTCCCTACGACATGAAGCGTCGGTATGGCTACACCTTC.

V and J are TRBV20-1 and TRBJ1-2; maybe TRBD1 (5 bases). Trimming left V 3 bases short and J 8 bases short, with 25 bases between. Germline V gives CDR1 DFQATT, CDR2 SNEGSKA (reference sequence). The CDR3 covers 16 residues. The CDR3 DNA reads TGCAGTGCTAGCCCGAGAAGGACGGGGCCAGCGGAGGGCTACACCTTC. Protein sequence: CSASPRRTGPAEGYTF.

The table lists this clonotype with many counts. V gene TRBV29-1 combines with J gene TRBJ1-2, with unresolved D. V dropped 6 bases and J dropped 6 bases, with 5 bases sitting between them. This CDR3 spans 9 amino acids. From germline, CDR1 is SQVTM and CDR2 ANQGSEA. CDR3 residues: CSVADGYTF. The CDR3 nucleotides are TGCAGCGTCGCGGATGGCTACACCTTC. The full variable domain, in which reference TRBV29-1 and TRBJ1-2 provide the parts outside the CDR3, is SAVISQKPSRDICQRGTSLTIQCQVDSQVTMMFWYRQQPGQSLTLIATANQGSEATYESGFVIDKFPISRPNLTFSTLTVSNMSPEDSSIYLCSVADGYTFGSGTRLTVV.

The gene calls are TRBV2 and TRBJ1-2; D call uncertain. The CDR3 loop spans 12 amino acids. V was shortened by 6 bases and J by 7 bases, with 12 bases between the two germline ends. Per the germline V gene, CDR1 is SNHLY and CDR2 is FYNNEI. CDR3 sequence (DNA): TGTGCCAGCAGCCCCAGGCCGGGTGGCTACACCTTC. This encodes CASSPRPGGYTF.

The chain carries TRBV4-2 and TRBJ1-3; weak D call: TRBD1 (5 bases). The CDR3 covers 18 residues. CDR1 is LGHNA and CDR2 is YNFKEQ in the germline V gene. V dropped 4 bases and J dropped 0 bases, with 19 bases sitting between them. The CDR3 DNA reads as TGTGCCAGCAGCCCTGCCGTGGACACCTCGAGCTCTGGAAACACCATATATTTT. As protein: CASSPAVDTSSSGNTIYF.

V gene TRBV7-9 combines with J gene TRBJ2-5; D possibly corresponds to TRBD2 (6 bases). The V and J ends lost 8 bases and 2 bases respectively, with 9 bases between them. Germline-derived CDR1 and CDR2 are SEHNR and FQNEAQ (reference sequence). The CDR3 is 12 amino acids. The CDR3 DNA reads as TGTGCCAGCGGGGGGACTCAAGAGACCCAGTACTTC. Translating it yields CASGGTQETQYF.

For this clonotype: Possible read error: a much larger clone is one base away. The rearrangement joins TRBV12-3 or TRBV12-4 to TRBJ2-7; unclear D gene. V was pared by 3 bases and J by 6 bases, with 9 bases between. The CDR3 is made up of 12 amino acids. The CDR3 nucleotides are TGTGCCAGCAGTTTCCGGAGCTGCGAGCAGTACTTC. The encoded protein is CASSFRSCEQYF.

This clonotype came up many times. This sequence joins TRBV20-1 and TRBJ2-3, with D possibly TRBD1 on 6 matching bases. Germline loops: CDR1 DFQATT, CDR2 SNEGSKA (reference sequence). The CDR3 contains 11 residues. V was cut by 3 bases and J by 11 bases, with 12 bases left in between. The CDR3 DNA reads TGCAGTGCTAGGACGGACAGTCTGCAGTATTTT. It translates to CSARTDSLQYF.

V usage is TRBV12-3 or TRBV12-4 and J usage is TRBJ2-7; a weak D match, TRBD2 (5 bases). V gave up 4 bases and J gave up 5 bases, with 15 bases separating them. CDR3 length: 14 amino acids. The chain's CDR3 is CASSSGDFGDEQYV. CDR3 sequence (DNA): TGTGCCAGCAGTTCCGGAGATTTCGGGGACGAGCAGTACGTC.

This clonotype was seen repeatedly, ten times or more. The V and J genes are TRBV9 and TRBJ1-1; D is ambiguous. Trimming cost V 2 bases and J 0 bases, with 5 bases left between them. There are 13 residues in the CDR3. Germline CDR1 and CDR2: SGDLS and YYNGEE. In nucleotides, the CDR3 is TGTGCCAGCAGCGTGAGGGTGAACACTGAAGCTTTCTTT. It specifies CASSVRVNTEAFF.

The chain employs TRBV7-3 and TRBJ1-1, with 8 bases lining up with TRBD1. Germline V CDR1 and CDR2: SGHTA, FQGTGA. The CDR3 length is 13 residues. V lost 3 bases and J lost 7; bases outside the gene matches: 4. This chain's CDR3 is CASSFDGQGEAFF. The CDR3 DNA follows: TGTGCCAGCAGCTTCGATGGACAGGGTGAAGCTTTCTTT.

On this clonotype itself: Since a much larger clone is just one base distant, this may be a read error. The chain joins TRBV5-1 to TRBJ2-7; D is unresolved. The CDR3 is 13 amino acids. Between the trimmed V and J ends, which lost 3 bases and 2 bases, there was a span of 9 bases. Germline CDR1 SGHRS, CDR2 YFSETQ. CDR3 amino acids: CASSSDVTYEQYF. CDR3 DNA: TGCGCCAGCAGCTCTGATGTTACCTACGAGCAGTACTTC.

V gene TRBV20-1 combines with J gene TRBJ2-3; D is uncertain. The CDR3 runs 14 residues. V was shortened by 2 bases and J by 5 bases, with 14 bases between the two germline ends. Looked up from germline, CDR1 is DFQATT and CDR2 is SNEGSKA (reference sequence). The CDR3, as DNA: TGCAGTGCTAGACGAGCCGGGTTTCAAGATACGCAGTATTTT. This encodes CSARRAGFQDTQYF.